This paragraph covers one TCR beta chain sequence. Its antigen is unidentified. The sample belongs to a study of T-cell memory formation after mild COVID-19. For the study at large: Largely donor-specific sequence clusters came from a couple of donors. Study-level findings and limits: Among clones contracting day 15 to 85, CD4/CD8 was balanced, whereas later expanders leaned CD4+. Among contracting clones, CD4+ were mainly CM/EM and CD8+ enriched in EMRA.

Each CDR3 protein is one row after TCRdb ran MiXCR on the 5' RACE reads. The repertoire holds about 360,000 distinct CDR3 sequences, with under 15% as singletons. Deletions cut 6 bases from V and 0 bases from J, with 12 bases between. Germline values: CDR1 DFQATT, CDR2 SNEGSKA (reference sequence). The CDR3 loop spans 13 amino acids. Sequenced input: PBMCs or a T cell subset sorted from them (not recorded which). The sequence derives from a man between 18 and 29 years old who had mild COVID-19 (a few samples of this study predate the infection). Cell type and time point are not known. The chain combines TRBV20-1 with TRBJ2-7; D call uncertain. CDR3 loop: CSAYRPNSYEQYV. The CDR3, as DNA: TGCAGTGCGTATAGACCGAACTCCTACGAGCAGTACGTC.